Shown below are 27 T cell receptor beta chains from a single sample sequenced in a study of blood T cell repertoires in COVID-19. TCRdb keeps only in-frame clones here, not all; method: immunoSEQ multiplex PCR. The sample has some 140,000 clones; 87% are singletons. The sequenced sample was peripheral blood. These receptors all stem from a man aged 50 or older with active COVID-19.

The chain carries TRBV19 and TRBJ1-5; 8 nucleotides agree with TRBD1. From germline, CDR1 is LNHDA and CDR2 SQIVND (reference sequence). The CDR3 sequence is 15 residues long. Trimming took 5 bases from V and 4 from J; bases not matched to a gene: 7. For the CDR3, the DNA is TGTGCCAGTAGTGCTGGACAGGGAACTAATCAGCCCCAGCATTTT. Translation gives CASSAGQGTNQPQHF. The variable domain in full, with the rest retrieved from reference TRBV19 and TRBJ1-5, is DGGITQSPKYLFRKEGQNVTLSCEQNLNHDAMYWYRQDPGQGLRLIYYSQIVNDFQKGDIAEGYSVSREKKESFPLTVTSAQKNPTAFYLCASSAGQGTNQPQHFGDGTRLSIL.

Only a few counts were recorded for this clone. The V call is TRBV5-4, the J call TRBJ2-7; D perhaps matches TRBD2 (5 bases). V gave up 1 base and J gave up 3 bases, with 11 bases separating them. The CDR3 has 14 residues. The germline CDR1 and CDR2 sequences are SGHNT and YYREEE (reference sequence). CDR3 loop: CASSLYRAGYEQYF. The CDR3 coding sequence is TGTGCCAGCAGCTTGTATAGGGCGGGCTACGAGCAGTACTTC.

The V gene is TRBV30, the J gene TRBJ1-3; D gene unclear. Germline V gives CDR1 GTSNPN, CDR2 SVGIG (reference sequence). V lost 4 bases, J lost 0 bases, and 4 bases lay in between. The CDR3 spans 12 residues. CDR3 DNA sequence: TGTGCCTGGACCAGCTCTGGAAACACCATATATTTT. Translation: CAWTSSGNTIYF.

The chain couples TRBV3-1 (or the pseudogene TRBV3-2) to TRBJ2-3, with 10 bases aligning to TRBD1. The CDR3 is made up of 15 amino acids. J lost 6 bases, V lost 5 bases, and 8 bases had no gene match. Germline V gene lookup returns CDR1 LGHDT and CDR2 YNNKEL (reference sequence). The CDR3 loop reads CASSNRDRGSDTQYF. The CDR3 DNA sequence: TGTGCCAGCAGCAACCGGGACAGGGGTTCCGATACGCAGTATTTT.

V is TRBV7-9 and J is TRBJ2-7; D gene ambiguous. There are 16 residues in the CDR3. Germline V lookup: CDR1 SEHNR, CDR2 FQNEAQ (reference sequence). Trimming shortened V by 6 bases and J by 0 bases, and 18 bases separated the two germline ends. The CDR3 DNA sequence: TGTGCCAGCAGTTCAATAGGCGGTACATCCTCCTACGAGCAGTACTTC. Translation: CASSSIGGTSSYEQYF.

The gene calls are TRBV2 and TRBJ2-1, with D uncertain. The CDR3 has 14 residues. Germline CDR1 and CDR2: SNHLY and FYNNEI. With 3 bases removed from V and 0 bases from J, the gap between germline ends came to 6 bases. DNA for the CDR3: TGTGCCAGCAGTGACTATGGCTCCTACAATGAGCAGTTCTTC. Translating it yields CASSDYGSYNEQFF.

The V call is TRBV15, the J call TRBJ1-4; 7 bases line up with TRBD1. Germline trimming cut 0 bases from V and 5 bases from J; bases unmatched to any gene: 6. CDR1 and CDR2 from the germline V gene are LNHNV and YYDKDF (reference sequence). The CDR3 length is 16 residues. CDR3 nucleotide sequence: TGTGCCACCAGCAGAGATCTGACAGGGACAAATGAAAAACTGTTTTTT. Residues: CATSRDLTGTNEKLFF.

The sample holds one count of this clone. The V call is TRBV3-1 (or the pseudogene TRBV3-2), the J call TRBJ2-5; D unclear. Trimming removed 4 bases at V and 1 base at J, with 10 bases between. The CDR3 runs to 14 residues. CDR1 and CDR2 (germline): LGHDT, YNNKEL (reference sequence). This CDR3 reads CASSPVSRQETQYF. For the CDR3, the DNA is TGTGCCAGCAGCCCCGTCTCTCGCCAAGAGACCCAGTACTTC.

CDR3: CASNPGGLDYGYTF. CDR3 DNA sequence: TGTGCCAGCAACCCCGGGGGGTTGGACTATGGCTACACCTTC. The J gene is TRBJ1-2, the V gene TRBV28, with D possibly being TRBD1 (5 bases). The CDR3 contains 14 residues. V was trimmed by 7 bases and J by 3 bases, leaving 15 bases between them. CDR1 and CDR2 from the germline V gene are MDHEN and SYDVKM.

This chain connects TRBV4-2 to TRBJ1-1; no clear D. Trimming pared 0 bases from V and 3 bases from J, leaving 11 bases between. The length of the CDR3 is 15 residues. Germline V gives CDR1 LGHNA, CDR2 YNFKEQ. The CDR3 DNA reads as TGTGCCAGCAGCCAAGAAACGGGGTTTGACACTGAAGCTTTCTTT. Amino acids: CASSQETGFDTEAFF.

This chain connects TRBV6-2 or TRBV6-3 to TRBJ2-3, with D maybe TRBD2 (6 bases). CDR3 size: 16 residues. Germline V gene sequence: CDR1 MNHEY, CDR2 SVGEGT. Trimming left V 0 bases short and J 5 bases short, with 15 bases between. The CDR3, as DNA: TGTGCCAGCAGTTACTCGGGACTGACGATAGGAGATACGCAGTATTTT. Translating it yields CASSYSGLTIGDTQYF.

This chain links TRBV9 with TRBJ1-2; D gene ambiguous. The CDR3 covers 15 residues. Germline V gene data show CDR1 as SGDLS and CDR2 as YYNGEE. With 1 base removed from V and 0 bases from J, the gap between germline ends came to 10 bases. The DNA of the CDR3 is TGTGCCAGCAGCGTAAACAGCCAACCTAACTATGGCTACACCTTC. Amino acid sequence: CASSVNSQPNYGYTF. Filled out from reference TRBV9 and TRBJ1-2, the complete variable domain reads DSGVTQTPKHLITATGQRVTLRCSPRSGDLSVYWYQQSLDQGLQFLIQYYNGEERAKGNILERFSAQQFPDLHSELNLSSLELGDSALYFCASSVNSQPNYGYTFGSGTRLTVV.

Details on this clone: Other nucleotide sequences in the sample specify the same CDR3. This chain connects TRBV9 to TRBJ2-2, with a weak D call TRBD1 (6 bases). V was trimmed by 0 bases and J by 2 bases, leaving 8 bases between them. Per germline, CDR1 SGDLS and CDR2 YYNGEE. CDR3 length: 15 residues. CDR3 amino acids: CASSVGTVNTGELFF. CDR3 in DNA: TGTGCCAGCAGCGTAGGGACAGTTAACACCGGGGAGCTGTTTTTT.

The genes are TRBV5-4 and TRBJ2-7; 12 positions agree with TRBD1. This CDR3 spans 15 amino acids. Looked up from germline, CDR1 is SGHNT and CDR2 is YYREEE (reference sequence). V was pared by 2 bases and J by 6 bases, with 6 bases of the junction left unmatched. In DNA form, the CDR3 reads TGTGCCAGCAGCTTTGAGGGGACAGGGGGCGCCGAGCAGTACTTC. Encoded protein: CASSFEGTGGAEQYF.

The chain employs TRBV2 and TRBJ2-3, with 10 nucleotides matching TRBD2. The V segment lost 5 bases and the J segment 2 bases; nucleotides outside the gene matches: 4. Germline-derived CDR1 and CDR2 are SNHLY and FYNNEI. CDR3 length: 15 amino acids. The chain's CDR3 is CASSRSGGDTDTQYF. The DNA for the CDR3 is TGTGCCAGCAGTAGGAGCGGGGGGGACACAGATACGCAGTATTTT.

The V and J genes are TRBV19 and TRBJ1-3; D perhaps matches TRBD1 (5 bases). This CDR3 has 16 amino acids. Trimming stripped 5 bases from V and 0 bases from J, with 14 bases between. Germline CDR1 and CDR2: LNHDA and SQIVND (reference sequence). In DNA, the CDR3 is TGTGCCAGTAGTTCGACGACAGCCAGCTCTGGAAACACCATATATTTT. As protein: CASSSTTASSGNTIYF.

This clone has more than one count but fewer than ten. The chain has TRBV7-2 and TRBJ2-7; D is possibly TRBD1 (6 bases). The CDR3 is made up of 13 amino acids. Per germline, CDR1 SGHTA and CDR2 FQGNSA. V was trimmed by 6 bases and J by 5 bases, leaving 14 bases between them. CDR3 sequence (DNA): TGTGCCAGCAGTCCCCAGGGGCTCGACGAGCAGTACTTC. Amino acids: CASSPQGLDEQYF.

The J gene is TRBJ2-4, the V gene TRBV5-1; D call uncertain. The V and J ends lost 1 base and 0 bases respectively, with 8 bases between them. The CDR3 has 15 residues. Germline CDR1 is SGHRS and CDR2 is YFSETQ. For the CDR3, the DNA is TGCGCCAGCAGCTTGTTTGCAGGAGCCAAAAACATTCAGTACTTC. This sequence encodes CASSLFAGAKNIQYF. Full variable domain (missing parts from reference TRBV5-1 and TRBJ2-4): KAGVTQTPRYLIKTRGQQVTLSCSPISGHRSVSWYQQTPGQGLQFLFEYFSETQRNKGNFPGRFSGRQFSNSRSEMNVSTLELGDSALYLCASSLFAGAKNIQYFGAGTRLSVL.

In this sample, this clone turned up a few times. The chain carries TRBV19 and TRBJ2-1; TRBD2 aligns across 10 bases. This CDR3 has 16 amino acids. V lost 1 base, J lost 10 bases, and 10 bases stayed unmatched. Per germline, CDR1 LNHDA and CDR2 SQIVND (reference sequence). The CDR3 loop reads CASSIGKAGGLQEQFF. The CDR3 bases are TGTGCCAGTAGTATAGGGAAAGCGGGGGGGTTACAGGAGCAGTTCTTC. Together with reference TRBV19 and TRBJ2-1, the CDR3 gives the full variable domain: DGGITQSPKYLFRKEGQNVTLSCEQNLNHDAMYWYRQDPGQGLRLIYYSQIVNDFQKGDIAEGYSVSREKKESFPLTVTSAQKNPTAFYLCASSIGKAGGLQEQFFGPGTRLTVL.

This clone was found once. The V and J genes are TRBV7-9 and TRBJ2-7; 7 bases are a match to TRBD2. This CDR3 has 16 residues. V shed 5 bases, J shed 0 bases, and the junction held 10 bases outside the gene matches. Germline CDR1 is SEHNR and CDR2 is FQNEAQ (reference sequence). The CDR3 reads CASSAQTSSSSYEQYF. In DNA form, the CDR3 reads TGTGCCAGCAGCGCACAGACTAGCTCCAGCTCCTACGAGCAGTACTTC. The whole variable domain, filled in from reference TRBV7-9 and TRBJ2-7, reads DTGVSQNPRHKITKRGQNVTFRCDPISEHNRLYWYRQTLGQGPEFLTYFQNEAQLEKSRLLSDRFSAERPKGSFSTLEIQRTEQGDSAMYLCASSAQTSSSSYEQYFGPGTRLTVT.

J is TRBJ2-7 and V is TRBV10-3; 10 bases are a match to TRBD2. The CDR3 is made up of 18 amino acids. Losses at the gene ends were 0 bases for V and 2 bases for J; bases not matched to a gene: 10. The germline V gene encodes CDR1 ENHRY and CDR2 SYGVKD. The CDR3 DNA reads as TGTGCCATCAGTGAGTCGAAATCCCTAGCGGGGGCCACCTACGAGCAGTACTTC. Amino acids: CAISESKSLAGATYEQYF.

CDR3 coding DNA: TGTGCCAGCAGCTTAGGCTACAGGGGGGATACGCAGTATTTT. Amino acid sequence: CASSLGYRGDTQYF. V and J are TRBV7-9 and TRBJ2-3, with 8 bases lining up with TRBD1. V was pared by 1 base and J by 6 bases, with 3 bases of the junction left unmatched. The V gene's germline CDR1 is SEHNR and CDR2 FQNEAQ (reference sequence). The CDR3 extends over 14 amino acids.

This clone was seen only once. V gene TRBV7-9 combines with J gene TRBJ2-2; 9 bases fit TRBD1. Germline V CDR1 and CDR2: SEHNR, FQNEAQ (reference sequence). V lost 5 bases and J lost 6; bases outside the gene matches: 1. CDR3 length: 13 amino acids. CDR3 region: CASSRQGAGELFF. CDR3 DNA: TGTGCCAGCAGCCGACAGGGGGCCGGGGAGCTGTTTTTT.

This chain connects TRBV6-2 or TRBV6-3 to TRBJ2-1; D gene uncertain. Germline CDR1 reads MNHEY; CDR2 reads SVGEGT. The CDR3 loop spans 15 amino acids. Trimming took 4 bases from V and 2 from J, leaving 12 bases between them. CDR3 nucleotide sequence: TGTGCCAGCAGTTCACTCCTAGGTGCCTACAATGAGCAGTTCTTC. This sequence encodes CASSSLLGAYNEQFF.

This chain joins TRBV19 and TRBJ1-2, with no clear D. V was cut by 0 bases and J by 8 bases, with 10 bases left in between. CDR1 is LNHDA and CDR2 is SQIVND in the germline V gene (reference sequence). This CDR3 has 13 residues. CDR3 coding DNA: TGTGCCAGTAGTATAGACCCTACGGGAGGCTACACCTTC. It specifies CASSIDPTGGYTF. Full variable domain (missing parts from reference TRBV19 and TRBJ1-2): DGGITQSPKYLFRKEGQNVTLSCEQNLNHDAMYWYRQDPGQGLRLIYYSQIVNDFQKGDIAEGYSVSREKKESFPLTVTSAQKNPTAFYLCASSIDPTGGYTFGSGTRLTVV.

V gene TRBV7-2 combines with J gene TRBJ2-3, with TRBD2 matching over 7 bases. CDR3 size: 11 residues. V shed 6 bases and J 7 bases; nucleotides not matched to a gene: 1. Germline CDR1 SGHTA, CDR2 FQGNSA. CDR3 sequence reads: CASRSGNTQYF. CDR3 in DNA: TGTGCCAGCAGGAGCGGGAATACGCAGTATTTT. The complete variable domain, with remaining parts taken from reference TRBV7-2 and TRBJ2-3, reads GAGVSQSPSNKVTEKGKDVELRCDPISGHTALYWYRQSLGQGLEFLIYFQGNSAPDKSGLPSDRFSAERTGGSVSTLTIQRTQQEDSAVYLCASRSGNTQYFGPGTRLTVL.

The V gene is TRBV7-8, the J gene TRBJ2-5, with 9 bases that match TRBD2. Germline CDR1 and CDR2: SGHVS and FQNEAQ. This CDR3 has 13 amino acids. V lost 5 bases to trimming and J lost 5 bases; unmatched junction nucleotides: 3. CDR3 nucleotides: TGTGCCAGCAGCCGGACTAGCGAGGAGACCCAGTACTTC. This codes for CASSRTSEETQYF.